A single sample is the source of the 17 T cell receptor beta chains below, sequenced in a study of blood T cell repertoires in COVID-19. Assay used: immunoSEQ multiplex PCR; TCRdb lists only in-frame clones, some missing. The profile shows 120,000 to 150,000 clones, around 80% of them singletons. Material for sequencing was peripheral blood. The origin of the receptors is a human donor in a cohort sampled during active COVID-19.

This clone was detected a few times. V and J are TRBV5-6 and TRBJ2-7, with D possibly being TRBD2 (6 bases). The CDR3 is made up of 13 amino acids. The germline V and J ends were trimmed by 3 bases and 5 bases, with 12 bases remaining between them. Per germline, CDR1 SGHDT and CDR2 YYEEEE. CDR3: CASSSGTRDEQYF. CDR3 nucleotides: TGTGCCAGCAGCTCCGGGACTCGAGACGAGCAGTACTTC.

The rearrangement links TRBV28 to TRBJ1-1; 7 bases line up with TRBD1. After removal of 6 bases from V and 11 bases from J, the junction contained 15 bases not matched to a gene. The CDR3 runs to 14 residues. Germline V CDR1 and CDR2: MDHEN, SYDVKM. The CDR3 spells CASSPHAGGGSAFF. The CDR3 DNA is TGTGCCAGCAGCCCCCACGCAGGGGGAGGAAGTGCTTTCTTT.

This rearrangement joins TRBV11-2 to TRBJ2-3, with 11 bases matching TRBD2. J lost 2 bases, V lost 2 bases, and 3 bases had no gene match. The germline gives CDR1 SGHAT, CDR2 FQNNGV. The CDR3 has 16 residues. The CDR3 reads CASSLIAGGSTDTQYF. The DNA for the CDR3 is TGTGCCAGCAGCTTAATAGCGGGGGGGTCCACAGATACGCAGTATTTT.

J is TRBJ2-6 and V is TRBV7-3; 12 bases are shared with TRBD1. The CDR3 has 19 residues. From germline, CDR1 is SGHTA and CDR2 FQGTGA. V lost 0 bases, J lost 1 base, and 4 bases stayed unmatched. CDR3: CASSLTTGQGASGANVLTF. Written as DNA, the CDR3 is TGTGCCAGCAGCTTAACGACGGGACAGGGGGCTTCTGGGGCCAACGTCCTGACTTTC.

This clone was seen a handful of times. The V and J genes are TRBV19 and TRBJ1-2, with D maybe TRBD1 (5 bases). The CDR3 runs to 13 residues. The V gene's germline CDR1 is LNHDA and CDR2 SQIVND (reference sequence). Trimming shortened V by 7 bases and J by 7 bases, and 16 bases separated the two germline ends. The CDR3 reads CASTLGGISGYTF. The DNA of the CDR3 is TGTGCCAGTACGTTGGGGGGGATAAGTGGCTACACCTTC.

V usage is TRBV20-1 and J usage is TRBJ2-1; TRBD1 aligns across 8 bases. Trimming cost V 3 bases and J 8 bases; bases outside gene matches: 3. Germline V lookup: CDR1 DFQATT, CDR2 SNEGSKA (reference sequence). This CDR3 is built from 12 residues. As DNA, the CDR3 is TGCAGTGCTAGTCCAGGGGGCGATGAGCAGTTCTTC. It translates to CSASPGGDEQFF.

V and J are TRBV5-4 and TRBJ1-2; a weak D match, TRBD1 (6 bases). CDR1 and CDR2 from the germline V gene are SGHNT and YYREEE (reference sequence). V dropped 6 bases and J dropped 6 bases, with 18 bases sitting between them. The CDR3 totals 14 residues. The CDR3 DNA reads TGTGCCAGCAACCGGCGGAGGGAGGGGGATGGCTACACCTTC. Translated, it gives CASNRRREGDGYTF.

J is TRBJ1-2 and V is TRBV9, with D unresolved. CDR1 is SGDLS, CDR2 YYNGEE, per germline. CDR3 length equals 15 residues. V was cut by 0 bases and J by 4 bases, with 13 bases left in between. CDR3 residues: CASSVGAATLYGYTF. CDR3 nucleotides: TGTGCCAGCAGCGTAGGCGCGGCAACCCTCTATGGCTACACCTTC.

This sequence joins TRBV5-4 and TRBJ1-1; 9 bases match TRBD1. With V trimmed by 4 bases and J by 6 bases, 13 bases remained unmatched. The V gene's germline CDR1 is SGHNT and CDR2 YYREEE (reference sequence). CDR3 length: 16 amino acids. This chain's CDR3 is CASSPGTGRLVSEAFF. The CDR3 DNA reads TGTGCCAGCAGCCCTGGGACAGGGAGGTTGGTCTCTGAAGCTTTCTTT.

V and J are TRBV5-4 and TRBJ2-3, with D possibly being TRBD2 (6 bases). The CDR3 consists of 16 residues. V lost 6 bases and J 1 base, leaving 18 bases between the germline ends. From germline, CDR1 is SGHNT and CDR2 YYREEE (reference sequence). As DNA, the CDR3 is TGTGCCAGCACCTCTCCGCGGGGTGGGGGCACAGATACGCAGTATTTT. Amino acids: CASTSPRGGGTDTQYF.

The CDR3 DNA is TGTGCCAGCAGCCTGGGGGACTACCCACGCCAGGAGACCCAGTACTTC. Translating gives CASSLGDYPRQETQYF. V usage is TRBV5-5 and J usage is TRBJ2-5; TRBD2 matches at 7 bases. Germline lookup yields CDR1 SGHKS and CDR2 YYEKEE (reference sequence). V gave up 4 bases and J gave up 5 bases; unmatched junction bases: 14. CDR3 length: 16 residues.

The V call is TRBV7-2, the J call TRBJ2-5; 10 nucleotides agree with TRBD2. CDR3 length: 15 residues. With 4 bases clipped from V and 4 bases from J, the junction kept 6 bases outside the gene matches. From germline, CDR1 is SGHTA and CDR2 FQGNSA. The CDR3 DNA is TGTGCCAGCAGCTCGTCCGGGACTAGCGTAGAGACCCAGTACTTC. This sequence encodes CASSSSGTSVETQYF. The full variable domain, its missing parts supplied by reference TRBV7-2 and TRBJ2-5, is GAGVSQSPSNKVTEKGKDVELRCDPISGHTALYWYRQSLGQGLEFLIYFQGNSAPDKSGLPSDRFSAERTGGSVSTLTIQRTQQEDSAVYLCASSSSGTSVETQYFGPGTRLLVL.

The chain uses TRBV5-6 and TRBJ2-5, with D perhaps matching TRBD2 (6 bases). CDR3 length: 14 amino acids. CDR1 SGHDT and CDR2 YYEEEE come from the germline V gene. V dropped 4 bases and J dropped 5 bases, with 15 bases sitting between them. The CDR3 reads CASSLQRGMETQYF. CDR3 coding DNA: TGTGCCAGCAGCCTACAACGCGGGATGGAGACCCAGTACTTC. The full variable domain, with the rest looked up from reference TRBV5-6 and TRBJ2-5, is DAGVTQSPTHLIKTRGQQVTLRCSPKSGHDTVSWYQQALGQGPQFIFQYYEEEERQRGNFPDRFSGHQFPNYSSELNVNALLLGDSALYLCASSLQRGMETQYFGPGTRLLVL.

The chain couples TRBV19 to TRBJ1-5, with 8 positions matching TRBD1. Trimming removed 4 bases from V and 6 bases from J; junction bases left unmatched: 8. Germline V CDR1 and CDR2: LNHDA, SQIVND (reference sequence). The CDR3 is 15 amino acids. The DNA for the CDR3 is TGTGCCAGTAGTAGCGGACAGGGTCGAGGTCAGCCCCAGCATTTT. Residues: CASSSGQGRGQPQHF.

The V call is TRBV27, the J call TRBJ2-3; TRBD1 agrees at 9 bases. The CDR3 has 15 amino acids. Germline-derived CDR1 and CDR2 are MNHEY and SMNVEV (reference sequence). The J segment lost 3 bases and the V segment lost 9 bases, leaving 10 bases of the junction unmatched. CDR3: CASSSLGTGTDTQYF. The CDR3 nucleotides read TGTGCCAGTTCCTCCCTCGGGACAGGGACAGATACGCAGTATTTT.

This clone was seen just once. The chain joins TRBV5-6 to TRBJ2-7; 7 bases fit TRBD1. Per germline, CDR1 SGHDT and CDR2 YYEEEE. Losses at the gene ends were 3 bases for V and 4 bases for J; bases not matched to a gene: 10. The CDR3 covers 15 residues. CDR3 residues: CASSSLQGVQYEQYF. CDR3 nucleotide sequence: TGTGCCAGCAGCTCACTCCAGGGGGTTCAATACGAGCAGTACTTC.

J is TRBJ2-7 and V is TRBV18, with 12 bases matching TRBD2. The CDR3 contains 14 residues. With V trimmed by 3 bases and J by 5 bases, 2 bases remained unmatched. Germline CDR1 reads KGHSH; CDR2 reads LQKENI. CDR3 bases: TGTGCCAGCTCACCGACTAGCGGGGGTAACGAGCAGTACTTC. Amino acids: CASSPTSGGNEQYF.